A selection of T cell receptor beta chains follows, all from one sample in a study of cytomegalovirus exposure and HLA in healthy donors. Sequencing was performed with immunoSEQ multiplex PCR; in TCRdb, only in-frame clones are kept and a portion is missing. The sample has approximately 200,000 clones; 65% to 80% are singletons. Sequencing input: PBMCs. Receptor source: a girl aged 2-9 years in good health and CMV-seronegative. The CDR3 runs from the conserved cysteine through the conserved F or W. Each record gives: D gene, V gene, J gene, clone size, CDR3 protein, CDR3 DNA. The D gene is left open where the match is weak. Clone size is not always given. Where it is, it says once, few, many or a class for expanded clones.

TRBD1	TRBV6-1	TRBJ2-7	NA	CATRDRGLYEQYF	TGTGCCACCCGGGACAGGGGATTATACGAGCAGTACTTC
NA	TRBV6-4	TRBJ2-2	NA	CASSRENTGELFF	TGTGCCAGCAGCAGGGAGAACACCGGGGAGCTGTTTTTT
NA	TRBV6-1	TRBJ1-1	NA	CASSEARWEPQNTEAFF	TGTGCCAGCAGTGAAGCGCGCTGGGAGCCGCAGAACACTGAAGCTTTCTTT
NA	TRBV29-1	TRBJ1-2	NA	CSVVRARGSGYGYTF	TGCAGCGTTGTCCGGGCCAGGGGATCAGGCTATGGCTACACCTTC
TRBD1	TRBV5-1	TRBJ1-6	once	CASSPGQGRNSPLHF	TGCGCCAGCAGCCCCGGACAGGGGAGGAATTCACCCCTCCACTTT
NA	TRBV29-1	TRBJ2-6	NA	CSVDSGPGANVLTF	TGCAGCGTTGATTCAGGGCCCGGGGCCAACGTCCTGACTTTC
TRBD2	TRBV4-1	TRBJ2-1	NA	CASSQELAGAYNEQFF	TGCGCCAGCAGCCAAGAACTAGCGGGAGCCTACAATGAGCAGTTCTTC
NA	TRBV4-1	TRBJ1-1	NA	CASSPGQINTEAFF	TGCGCCAGCAGCCCAGGACAGATAAACACTGAAGCTTTCTTT
NA	TRBV2	TRBJ1-2	NA	CASSASGPGGYTF	TGTGCCAGCAGTGCGTCAGGGCCGGGTGGCTACACCTTC
TRBD2	TRBV30	TRBJ2-3	NA	CAWSGGWLAETDTQYF	TGTGCCTGGAGTGGGGGGTGGCTAGCGGAGACAGATACGCAGTATTTT
NA	TRBV6-5	TRBJ1-1	few	CASSKALPGHEAFF	TGTGCCAGCAGTAAAGCCCTCCCCGGACATGAAGCTTTCTTT
NA	TRBV4-2	TRBJ2-3	NA	CASSQEGGQLTDTQYF	TGTGCCAGCAGCCAAGAAGGTGGACAGCTCACAGATACGCAGTATTTT
TRBD2	TRBV7-9	TRBJ2-7	NA	CASSSTSGGTSDWEQYF	TGTGCCAGCAGCTCGACTAGCGGGGGAACGTCGGACTGGGAGCAGTACTTC
NA	TRBV27	TRBJ1-1	NA	CASSSTPAFGGGGMNTEAFF	TGTGCCAGCAGTTCGACCCCAGCATTTGGCGGGGGAGGCATGAACACTGAAGCTTTCTTT
TRBD1	TRBV19	TRBJ2-5	NA	CASRSQGAAAGTQYF	TGTGCCAGTAGATCACAGGGGGCAGCCGCGGGGACCCAGTACTTC
NA	TRBV6-1	TRBJ2-1	few	CASRSGGVYNEQFF	TGTGCCAGTCGCAGCGGAGGGGTCTACAATGAGCAGTTCTTC
NA	TRBV4-1	TRBJ1-6	NA	CAVRDLSGGNSPLHF	TGCGCCGTAAGGGACTTATCCGGTGGGAATTCACCCCTCCACTTT
TRBD1	TRBV30	TRBJ1-1	NA	CAWISDRGDTEAFF	TGTGCCTGGATCAGTGACAGGGGTGACACTGAAGCTTTCTTT
TRBD1	TRBV29-1	TRBJ2-3	NA	CSALDRARSDTQYF	TGCAGCGCCTTAGACAGGGCTAGATCAGATACGCAGTATTTT
TRBD1	TRBV6-5	TRBJ2-7	NA	CASRRPGQSYEQYF	TGTGCCAGCAGGCGCCCGGGACAGTCCTACGAGCAGTACTTC
NA	TRBV7-3	TRBJ2-6	NA	CASSRTNSGANVLTF	TGTGCCAGCAGCCGGACTAACTCTGGGGCCAACGTCCTGACTTTC
NA	TRBV25-1	TRBJ2-7	NA	CASSWARVGRPYEQYF	TGTGCCAGCAGTTGGGCTCGGGTGGGGCGCCCCTACGAGCAGTACTTC
NA	TRBV15	TRBJ1-1	NA	CATSRDRAGRTEAFF	TGTGCCACCAGCAGAGATCGCGCAGGGCGGACTGAAGCTTTCTTT
NA	TRBV5-1	TRBJ2-6	NA	CASSLTGVSGANVLTF	TGCGCCAGCAGTTTAACCGGGGTCTCTGGGGCCAACGTCCTGACTTTC
NA	TRBV9	TRBJ2-3	NA	CASSVVPYTDTQYF	TGTGCCAGCAGCGTAGTTCCGTACACAGATACGCAGTATTTT
TRBD1	TRBV29-1	TRBJ1-1	NA	CSAPGQGGRETEAFF	TGCAGCGCTCCGGGACAGGGGGGGAGGGAAACTGAAGCTTTCTTT
TRBD1	TRBV9	TRBJ1-1	once	CASNEQGAGSTEAFF	TGTGCCAGCAACGAACAGGGGGCGGGGAGCACTGAAGCTTTCTTT
TRBD2	TRBV19	TRBJ2-1	NA	CASNGLGSSYNEQFF	TGTGCCAGCAATGGACTAGGCAGCTCCTACAATGAGCAGTTCTTC
TRBD2	TRBV7-2	TRBJ2-3	NA	CASSLYFGGGLDTQYF	TGTGCCAGCAGCCTTTATTTCGGGGGGGGGCTGGATACGCAGTATTTT
TRBD2	TRBV7-8	TRBJ2-1	NA	CASSLARFPGLAGVNEQFF	TGTGCCAGCAGCTTAGCCCGATTCCCGGGACTAGCGGGAGTCAATGAGCAGTTCTTC
NA	TRBV5-1	TRBJ2-7	NA	CASSFNTGSTYEQYF	TGCGCCAGCAGCTTTAATACAGGGTCAACCTACGAGCAGTACTTC
TRBD2	TRBV5-4	TRBJ2-5	NA	CASSPSRGGLETQYF	TGTGCCAGCAGTCCTAGTCGGGGGGGTCTAGAGACCCAGTACTTC
NA	TRBV19	TRBJ2-1	NA	CASQQLHGGDEQFF	TGTGCCAGTCAACAGCTTCATGGCGGGGATGAGCAGTTCTTC
NA	TRBV29-1	TRBJ2-5	NA	CSVGASPVETQYF	TGCAGCGTTGGGGCCAGCCCGGTGGAGACCCAGTACTTC
TRBD1	TRBV19	TRBJ1-2	NA	CASSIGTGANYGYTF	TGTGCCAGTAGTATCGGGACAGGGGCTAACTATGGCTACACCTTC
NA	TRBV6-1	TRBJ1-3	NA	CASSEAGTWGNTIYF	TGTGCCAGCAGTGAAGCGGGCACCTGGGGAAACACCATATATTTT
NA	TRBV15	TRBJ2-3	NA	CATSGLGWGTDTQYF	TGTGCCACCAGCGGACTTGGATGGGGCACAGATACGCAGTATTTT
NA	TRBV5-1	TRBJ1-1	few	CASSLEGANTEAFF	TGCGCCAGCAGCTTGGAGGGAGCAAACACTGAAGCTTTCTTT